This record concerns one TCR beta chain sequence. The data are from a study of blood T cell repertoires in COVID-19. Study details: There were acute and convalescent COVID-19 samples, and they came from the United States, Italy and Spain. From T cells, B-cell-depleted T cells, or PBMCs came the material, which was cDNA or gDNA.

In the original analysis: Amplification from reference gene primers served as the basis for estimated nucleated cell counts. The method was immunoSEQ multiplex PCR; TCRdb's version includes in-frame clones alone and lacks a portion of them. The V and J calls and the clone size are those of that table, but D and trimming were determined from the DNA. In the table there are about 130,000 clones, 70% to 85% of which are singletons. V shed 2 bases and J shed 6 bases, with 11 bases lying between them. There are 15 residues in the CDR3. Germline assignment: CDR1 MNHNS and CDR2 SASEGT. V and J are TRBV6-1 and TRBJ1-6; D is unresolved. What was sequenced was peripheral blood. The source of this sequence is a woman between 45 and 65 years old with acute or convalescent COVID-19. This chain's CDR3 is CASSEMSQANSPLHF. Written as DNA, the CDR3 is TGTGCCAGCAGTGAAATGAGTCAGGCTAATTCACCCCTCCACTTT.